This TCR beta chain was sequenced in a study of blood T cells in healthy people across ages. Trimming shortened V by 6 bases and J by 8 bases, and 13 bases separated the two germline ends. Germline values: CDR1 MDHEN, CDR2 SYDVKM. The CDR3 is made up of 13 amino acids. A second PCR, run for 7 to 11 cycles, used a sample-barcoded 5' primer plus a J-beta primer mix. TCRdb independently ran MiXCR on the 5' RACE reads; one entry per CDR3 protein. This sample has roughly 550,000 distinct CDR3 sequences, with approximately 25% found just once. Extracted total RNA amounted to at least 6 micrograms for each sample. These data were also reused for a study on T cells of mothers and their children.

The chain employs TRBV28 and TRBJ2-2; D is possibly TRBD2 (5 bases). This clonotype was obtained from a boy aged 5-17 years in good health. The sequenced sample consisted of blood. CDR3: CASRWGRTGELFF. The CDR3 region has the DNA TGTGCCAGCAGGTGGGGTCGGACTGGGGAGCTGTTTTTT.